This passage covers 21 T cell receptor beta chains from one sample sequenced in a study of shared clonotypes between healthy human individuals (TCRdb year 2020). For the CD8 naive samples, CD45RO-negative cells were positively selected for CCR7, yielding a CD45RA+CCR7+ population from which TemRA cells were excluded. The receptor library was made with the immunoSEQ multiplex PCR assay. TCRdb obtained this table from immuneACCESS and retained in-frame rearrangements with V and J assigned. These tables miss some clones; where compared with another copy, unresolved V genes account for less than half of the shortfall, and the remainder is unexplained. The sample contains hundreds of thousands of clones, 85% to 95% of them found a single time. Over 0.095% of the sample belongs to the ten largest clones. The material sequenced was naive CD8+ T cells sorted from blood. Sample cell subset or site, as interpreted from the label and publication: CD45RA+CCR7+. These TCRs come from a woman aged 25 to 39 in good health.

This chain uses TRBV2 with TRBJ2-1; 8 nucleotides agree with TRBD2. Germline loops: CDR1 SNHLY, CDR2 FYNNEI. The CDR3 runs 14 residues. The junction had 9 bases not matched to a gene; V was cut back by 6 bases and J by 8 bases. CDR3 DNA: TGTGCCAGCAGCCGACTAGCGCCCCCGGATGAGCAGTTCTTC. It encodes CASSRLAPPDEQFF.

This rearrangement joins TRBV13 to TRBJ2-7; no clear D. Trimming removed 5 bases at V and 5 bases at J, with 7 bases between. The CDR3 contains 11 residues. Per the germline V gene, CDR1 is PRHDT and CDR2 is FYEKMQ (reference sequence). CDR3 in DNA: TGTGCCAGCAGCGCAAACCACGAGCAGTACTTC. Its translation is CASSANHEQYF.

V usage is TRBV28 and J usage is TRBJ1-4; D gene unclear. Between the trimmed V and J ends, which lost 6 bases and 5 bases, there was a span of 7 bases. CDR3 size: 12 residues. Germline V CDR1 and CDR2: MDHEN, SYDVKM. The CDR3 DNA follows: TGTGCCAGCAGGTCCCGCAATGAAAAACTGTTTTTT. Protein sequence: CASRSRNEKLFF.

The V and J genes are TRBV19 and TRBJ2-2; D is perhaps TRBD2 (6 bases). CDR3 length equals 13 residues. Between the trimmed V and J ends, which lost 3 bases and 6 bases, there was a span of 8 bases. Germline assignment: CDR1 LNHDA and CDR2 SQIVND (reference sequence). CDR3 bases: TGTGCCAGTAGTATGTGGGGGGCCGGGGAGCTGTTTTTT. Translating it yields CASSMWGAGELFF.

The V call is TRBV10-3, the J call TRBJ1-4; tentatively, D is TRBD1 (5 bases). The germline V gene encodes CDR1 ENHRY and CDR2 SYGVKD. V was cut by 4 bases and J by 6 bases, with 12 bases left in between. The CDR3 length is 14 residues. The CDR3 spells CAISVQQGDEKLFF. CDR3 DNA: TGTGCCATCAGTGTTCAGCAGGGCGATGAAAAACTGTTTTTT.

As DNA, the CDR3 is TGTGCCAGCAGTTTAGGAGTCACTGAAGCTTTCTTT. Amino acids: CASSLGVTEAFF. The V call is TRBV28, the J call TRBJ1-1; D call uncertain. From germline, CDR1 is MDHEN and CDR2 SYDVKM. This CDR3 is built from 12 residues. V gave up 2 bases and J gave up 4 bases, with 5 bases separating them.

This chain joins TRBV29-1 and TRBJ2-7; 9 bases are shared with TRBD2. Losses at the gene ends were 4 bases for V and 4 bases for J; bases not matched to a gene: 23. Germline lookup yields CDR1 SQVTM and CDR2 ANQGSEA. The CDR3 has 19 amino acids. Here the CDR3 DNA reads TGCAGCGTTGCCGACGCAGGGGTAGCGGGAGCGCTAAACTCATACGAGCAGTACTTC. This codes for CSVADAGVAGALNSYEQYF.

A single count supports this clone. The chain joins TRBV25-1 to TRBJ1-1; no clear D gene. The CDR3 is made up of 12 amino acids. V was pared by 8 bases and J by 0 bases, with 7 bases between. CDR1 is MGHDK, CDR2 SYGVNS, per germline. The CDR3 protein is CASRSLNTEAFF. As DNA, the CDR3 is TGTGCCAGCCGTAGTCTGAACACTGAAGCTTTCTTT.

The rearrangement links TRBV2 to TRBJ1-2; D perhaps matches TRBD1 (5 bases). Trimming removed 11 bases from V and 3 bases from J, with 13 bases in between. Germline CDR1 SNHLY, CDR2 FYNNEI. The CDR3 has 12 residues. The CDR3 reads CAGGTADYGYTF. The CDR3 region has the DNA TGTGCCGGTGGGACGGCGGACTATGGCTACACCTTC.

This chain connects TRBV6-6 to TRBJ2-1, with D perhaps being TRBD1 or TRBD2 (5 bases each). Germline-derived CDR1 and CDR2 are MNHNY and SVGAGI (reference sequence). This CDR3 is 16 amino acids long. The V end lost 11 bases, the J end lost 0 bases, and 20 bases lay between the germline ends. CDR3 DNA sequence: TGTGCCGCAAGGGGCGTTAGCGCGAGCTCCTACAATGAGCAGTTCTTC. This sequence encodes CAARGVSASSYNEQFF.

Concerning this clone itself: This sample also contains other DNA sequences that code for the same CDR3. The chain links TRBV11-2 to TRBJ1-2, with D uncertain. This CDR3 is 13 amino acids long. Germline CDR1 and CDR2: SGHAT and FQNNGV. V gave up 1 base and J gave up 4 bases, with 7 bases separating them. The CDR3 is CASSLVGGYGYTF. In DNA, the CDR3 is TGTGCCAGCAGCTTAGTGGGCGGCTATGGCTACACCTTC.

The chain combines TRBV27 with TRBJ1-4; 7 positions match TRBD1. The CDR3 loop spans 18 amino acids. CDR1 MNHEY and CDR2 SMNVEV come from the germline V gene (reference sequence). J gave up 3 bases and V 6 bases, and 16 bases lay outside the gene matches. CDR3 nucleotide sequence: TGTGCCAGCAGCTCTACGGGGGGACAGAGGGCGGCTAATGAAAAACTGTTTTTT. The encoded protein is CASSSTGGQRAANEKLFF.

With respect to this clone: This sample includes further DNA sequences coding for the same CDR3. V gene TRBV28 combines with J gene TRBJ2-7; 9 nucleotides align to TRBD1. With V trimmed by 6 bases and J by 0 bases, 3 bases remained unmatched. Germline values: CDR1 MDHEN, CDR2 SYDVKM. This CDR3 has 14 amino acids. CDR3 nucleotide sequence: TGTGCCAGCAGCAGACAGGGGGGCTCCTACGAGCAGTACTTC. This sequence encodes CASSRQGGSYEQYF.

As DNA, the CDR3 is TGTGCCAGCAGTTTATTGGGGGGGTTAAACTACGAGCAGTACTTC. Encoded protein: CASSLLGGLNYEQYF. V and J are TRBV28 and TRBJ2-7; TRBD2 matches 7 bases. The germline CDR1 and CDR2 sequences are MDHEN and SYDVKM. CDR3 length: 15 amino acids. J gave up 3 bases and V 1 base, and 6 bases lay outside the gene matches.

The V and J genes are TRBV19 and TRBJ2-1; a possible D gene is TRBD1 (6 bases). The CDR3 sequence is 16 residues long. CDR1 and CDR2 from the germline V gene are LNHDA and SQIVND (reference sequence). V was pared by 5 bases and J by 0 bases, with 14 bases between. Written as DNA, the CDR3 is TGTGCCAGTAGTGGCTGGACAGAGAGCTCCTACAATGAGCAGTTCTTC. Its translation is CASSGWTESSYNEQFF.

The chain has TRBV29-1 and TRBJ2-1; 7 bases are a match to TRBD2. Germline V gene sequence: CDR1 SQVTM, CDR2 ANQGSEA. The CDR3 extends over 13 amino acids. The V segment lost 6 bases and the J segment 7 bases; nucleotides outside the gene matches: 9. The CDR3 sequence is CSVRGGSMNEQFF. The CDR3 coding sequence is TGCAGCGTACGAGGCGGGAGTATGAATGAGCAGTTCTTC.

This clone showed up just once. The chain carries TRBV2 and TRBJ1-2; 10 bases fit TRBD1. V lost 3 bases, J lost 7 bases, and 11 bases stayed unmatched. This CDR3 is 16 amino acids long. CDR1 is SNHLY, CDR2 FYNNEI, per germline. The CDR3 spells CASSEGRDRGFRGYTF. The CDR3 DNA reads as TGTGCCAGCAGTGAGGGTCGGGACAGGGGTTTCCGTGGCTACACCTTC.

The table lists this clone with a count of one. The gene calls are TRBV5-1 and TRBJ2-7; 8 bases align to TRBD1. This CDR3 is built from 13 residues. V lost 0 bases, J lost 5 bases, and 1 base stayed unmatched. The germline V gene encodes CDR1 SGHRS and CDR2 YFSETQ. CDR3 protein: CASSLAGGHEQYF. CDR3 nucleotide sequence: TGCGCCAGCAGCTTGGCAGGGGGCCACGAGCAGTACTTC.

This chain connects TRBV28 to TRBJ1-4; 8 bases map to TRBD1. V shed 6 bases, J shed 0 bases, and the junction held 3 bases outside the gene matches. This CDR3 has 15 amino acids. Germline CDR1 MDHEN, CDR2 SYDVKM. CDR3 region: CASSPTGATNEKLFF. CDR3 nucleotides: TGTGCCAGCAGCCCGACAGGGGCAACTAATGAAAAACTGTTTTTT.

J is TRBJ1-5 and V is TRBV5-4; 8 nucleotides match TRBD1. J lost 2 bases, V lost 2 bases, and 3 bases had no gene match. The CDR3 contains 15 residues. Germline V gene data show CDR1 as SGHNT and CDR2 as YYREEE (reference sequence). The CDR3 sequence is CASSFWGQGNQPQHF. In DNA, the CDR3 is TGTGCCAGCAGCTTCTGGGGACAGGGCAATCAGCCCCAGCATTTT.

V is TRBV4-1 and J is TRBJ1-2; 8 bases line up with TRBD1. CDR1 is MGHRA and CDR2 is YSYEKL in the germline V gene. Trimming cost V 0 bases and J 2 bases; bases outside gene matches: 8. The CDR3 consists of 17 residues. The CDR3: CASSQDQETGANYGYTF. The CDR3 coding sequence is TGCGCCAGCAGCCAAGATCAGGAGACAGGGGCAAACTATGGCTACACCTTC.